Here is one T cell receptor beta chain with its context. Its antigen remains unidentified. This sample is drawn from a study of OX40 agonist ivuxolimab in advanced cancers. Study-wide background: The diagnoses of dose-escalation patients were hepatocellular carcinoma, melanoma, renal cell or head and neck cancer. Notes on the study in general: It was not determined which antigens were specifically recognized by the peripheral T cells that had undergone clonal expansion. There was clonal expansion of CD4+ and CD8+ blood T cells by week 6 at 0.1 to 3.0 mg/kg.

This CDR3 is built from 15 residues. Germline V gene lookup returns CDR1 SGHRS and CDR2 YFSETQ. Trimming stripped 4 bases from V and 0 bases from J, with 11 bases between. Here immunoSEQ multiplex PCR was the method, and the copy in TCRdb shows in-frame clones only, minus some. The sample has about 50,000 clones, around nine tenths seen once. The sample was CD4+ or CD8+ T cells sorted from blood, taken in a trial of the OX40 agonist ivuxolimab. The V gene is TRBV5-1, the J gene TRBJ1-3; D is unclear. The clonotype comes from an adult with an advanced solid tumor such as melanoma, head and neck, liver or kidney cancer. The CDR3 DNA reads TGCGCCAGCAGCCCCTGGGGATCCTCTGGAAACACCATATATTTT. Protein: CASSPWGSSGNTIYF. The whole variable domain, remainder taken from reference TRBV5-1 and TRBJ1-3, is KAGVTQTPRYLIKTRGQQVTLSCSPISGHRSVSWYQQTPGQGLQFLFEYFSETQRNKGNFPGRFSGRQFSNSRSEMNVSTLELGDSALYLCASSPWGSSGNTIYFGEGSWLTVV.